The source of this T cell receptor beta chain is a study of identical twins. This clonotype was observed a few times. The CDR3 is made up of 12 amino acids. The germline V gene has CDR1 DFQATT and CDR2 SNEGSKA (reference sequence). TCRdb re-analysed the 5' RACE reads in MiXCR, keeping a single row per CDR3 protein. The table records roughly 690,000 distinct CDR3 sequences, less than 25% of them present only once. These data were also reused for a study on T cells expressing NK-cell markers. That study reports: These clonotypes, the leaders elsewhere, also led the CD3+CD56-NKG2C+ fraction in several donors.

Sample: PBMCs. This receptor was identified in a woman between 18 and 30 years old in good health. The chain recombines TRBV20-1 with TRBJ1-4, with D perhaps matching TRBD1 (5 bases). The CDR3 loop reads CSAVGGDEKLFF. The CDR3 DNA follows: TGCAGCGCTGTTGGGGGGGACGAAAAACTGTTTTTT.